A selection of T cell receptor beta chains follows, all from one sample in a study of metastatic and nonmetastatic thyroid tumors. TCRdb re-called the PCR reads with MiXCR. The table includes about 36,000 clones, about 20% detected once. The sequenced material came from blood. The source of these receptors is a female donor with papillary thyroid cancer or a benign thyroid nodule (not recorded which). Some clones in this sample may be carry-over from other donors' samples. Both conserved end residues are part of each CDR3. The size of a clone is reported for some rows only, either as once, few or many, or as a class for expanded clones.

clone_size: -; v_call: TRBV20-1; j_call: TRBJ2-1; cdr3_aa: CSARDRTGWNNEQFF
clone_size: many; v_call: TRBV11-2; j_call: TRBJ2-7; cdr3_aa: CASSLHYEQYF
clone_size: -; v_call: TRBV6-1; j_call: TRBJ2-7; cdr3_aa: CASKCSGGPYDQYF
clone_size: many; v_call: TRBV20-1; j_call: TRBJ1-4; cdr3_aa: CSARGTDSATNEKLFF
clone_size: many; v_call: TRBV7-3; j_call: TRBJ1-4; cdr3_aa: CASSSQTGSFFF
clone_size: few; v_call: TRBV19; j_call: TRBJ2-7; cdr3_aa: CTSSIQPGVYEQYF
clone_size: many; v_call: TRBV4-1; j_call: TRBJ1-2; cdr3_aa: CASSQYSQGHYGYTF
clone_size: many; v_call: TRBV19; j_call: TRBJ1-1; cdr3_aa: CASSGGGNTEAFF
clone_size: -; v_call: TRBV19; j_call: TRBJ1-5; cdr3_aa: CATREGLVSNQTQHF
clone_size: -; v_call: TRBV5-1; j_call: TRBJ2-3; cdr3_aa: CASSLARTRPTDTQYF
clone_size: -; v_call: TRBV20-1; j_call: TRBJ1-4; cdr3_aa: CSARRPTGGGTNEKLFF
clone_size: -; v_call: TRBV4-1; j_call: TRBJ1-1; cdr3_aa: CASSQDFQNEAFF
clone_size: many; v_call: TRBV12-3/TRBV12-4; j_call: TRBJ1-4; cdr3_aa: CASSLASPGVEKLFF
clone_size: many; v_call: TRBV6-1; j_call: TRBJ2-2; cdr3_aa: CASRTGNTGELFF
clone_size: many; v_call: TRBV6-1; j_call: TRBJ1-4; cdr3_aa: CASSEGTPPGELFF
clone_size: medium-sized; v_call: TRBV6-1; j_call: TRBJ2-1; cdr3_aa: CASSSGLAAYNEQFF
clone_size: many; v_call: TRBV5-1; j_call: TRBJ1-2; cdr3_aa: CASSLQGGDGYTF
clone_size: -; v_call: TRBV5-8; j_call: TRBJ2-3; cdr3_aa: CASTFVNTQYF
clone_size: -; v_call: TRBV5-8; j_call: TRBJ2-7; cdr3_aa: CASSLGWEESSYEQYF
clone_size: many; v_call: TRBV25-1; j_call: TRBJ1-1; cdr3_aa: CASIGDRNTEAFF
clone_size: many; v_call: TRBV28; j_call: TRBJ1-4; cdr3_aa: CASSSTPPDRGGEKLFF
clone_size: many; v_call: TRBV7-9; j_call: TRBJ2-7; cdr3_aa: CASSNVGGPNYEQYF
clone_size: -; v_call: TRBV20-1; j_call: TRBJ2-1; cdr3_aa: CSVQGGNEQFF
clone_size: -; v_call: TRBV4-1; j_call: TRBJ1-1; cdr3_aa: CASSQSPSLNTEAFF
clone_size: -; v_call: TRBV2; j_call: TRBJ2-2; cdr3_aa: CAGKRWPNTWELFF
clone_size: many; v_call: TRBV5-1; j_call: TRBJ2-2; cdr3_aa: CASSLRDPNTGELFF
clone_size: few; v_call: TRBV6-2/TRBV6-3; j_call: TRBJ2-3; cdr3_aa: CASSLGRVDTQYF
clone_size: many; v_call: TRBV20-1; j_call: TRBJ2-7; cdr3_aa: CSARGGGRVVNYEQYF
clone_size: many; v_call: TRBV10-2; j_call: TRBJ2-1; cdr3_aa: CASRLGTSGNNEQFF
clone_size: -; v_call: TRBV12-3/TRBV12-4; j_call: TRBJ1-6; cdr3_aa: CVSSLHGASPLHF
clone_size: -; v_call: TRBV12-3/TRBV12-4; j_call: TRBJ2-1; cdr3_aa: CASSPQRGGGVNEQFF
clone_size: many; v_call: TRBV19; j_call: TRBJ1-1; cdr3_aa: CASSLKQGISEAFF
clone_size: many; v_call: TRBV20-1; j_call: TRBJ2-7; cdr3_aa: CSASPGTGPGEQYF
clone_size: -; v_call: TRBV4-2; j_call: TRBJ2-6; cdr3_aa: CASSQVISGEPGANVLTF
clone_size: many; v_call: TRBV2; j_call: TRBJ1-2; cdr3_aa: CASSRDGNPGGYTF
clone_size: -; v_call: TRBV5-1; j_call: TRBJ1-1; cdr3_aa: CASSLESRNTEAFF
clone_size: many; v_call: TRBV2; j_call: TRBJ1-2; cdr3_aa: CASKGTNYGYTF
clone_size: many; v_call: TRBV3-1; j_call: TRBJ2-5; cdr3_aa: CASSQGLAPQETQYF
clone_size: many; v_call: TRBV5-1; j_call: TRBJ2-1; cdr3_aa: CASSPGQTYNEQFF
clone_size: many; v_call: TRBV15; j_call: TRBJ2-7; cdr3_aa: CATAQGRSYEQYF
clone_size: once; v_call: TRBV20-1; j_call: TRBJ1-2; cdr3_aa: CSAPLQGNLGYTF
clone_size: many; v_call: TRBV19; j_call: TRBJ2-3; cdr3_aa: CASSPGLISTDTQYF
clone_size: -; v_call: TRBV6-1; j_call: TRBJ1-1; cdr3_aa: CASSHGTDAQSTFF
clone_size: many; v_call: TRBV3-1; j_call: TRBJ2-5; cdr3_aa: CASSQEDRYGETQYF
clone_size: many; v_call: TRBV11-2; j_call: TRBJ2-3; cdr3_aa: CASSLDRTSGSGDTQYF
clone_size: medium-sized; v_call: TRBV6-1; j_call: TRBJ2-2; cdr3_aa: CASSEGQGGAGELFF
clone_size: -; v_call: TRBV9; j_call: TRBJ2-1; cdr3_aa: CASSVSTRGINDQFF
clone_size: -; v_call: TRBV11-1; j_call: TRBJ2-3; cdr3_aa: CASSPGGGGTDTQYF
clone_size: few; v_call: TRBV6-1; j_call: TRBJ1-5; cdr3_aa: CASRGGGRRLHF
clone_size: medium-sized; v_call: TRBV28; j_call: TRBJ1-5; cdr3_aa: CASSPTHFNQPQHF
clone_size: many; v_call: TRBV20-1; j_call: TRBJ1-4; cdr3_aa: CSAHDRGREKLFF
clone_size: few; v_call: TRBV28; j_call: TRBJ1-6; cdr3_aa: CAISTTPSNSPLHF
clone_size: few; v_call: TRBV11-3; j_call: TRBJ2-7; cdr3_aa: CASILVSRSLNYEQYF
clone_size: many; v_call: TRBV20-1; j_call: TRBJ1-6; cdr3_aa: CSARDAAASYNSPLHF